This T cell receptor (beta chain) is drawn from a study of T cell responses to AZD1222 COVID-19 vaccine. Of note for this clone: What it recognizes is unknown.

Assay used: immunoSEQ multiplex PCR; TCRdb lists only in-frame clones, some missing. The top ten hold about 15% of the sample, which has 100,000 to 120,000 clones, about 90% seen once. Study-level findings and limits: Most donors were white British and more were female, and clonal diversity was possibly underestimated.

CDR1 is LNHDA and CDR2 is SQIVND in the germline V gene (reference sequence). The CDR3 is 15 residues long. Between the trimmed V and J ends, which lost 8 bases and 8 bases, there was a span of 22 bases. The clonotype comes from an adult who received the AZD1222 COVID-19 vaccine. The rearrangement links TRBV19 to TRBJ1-5; a weak D match, TRBD1 (5 bases). The material sequenced was peripheral blood, taken 28 days after the second AZD1222 dose. The CDR3 sequence is CASSGDFPRGEPQHF. The DNA for the CDR3 is TGTGCCAGTTCCGGGGACTTCCCCCGAGGGGAGCCCCAGCATTTT.